Sequencing of this T cell receptor beta chain was carried out in a study of blood T cell repertoires in COVID-19. This clone is a singleton in its sample. Germline V gene lookup returns CDR1 SNHLY and CDR2 FYNNEI. V was clipped by 4 bases and J by 0 bases, with 18 bases between them. The CDR3 is 17 amino acids. Authors' data handling: From reference gene primer amplification, estimates of nucleated cell counts were derived. The repertoire was sequenced with immunoSEQ multiplex PCR; TCRdb's copy has only in-frame clones and lacks some. That table gives V, J and clone size, and the DNA gave D and trimming. The sample contains 210,000 or so clones, over 75% of which appear only once.

The clonotype originates from an elderly woman with active or convalescent COVID-19. This rearrangement joins TRBV2 to TRBJ1-2, with D perhaps matching TRBD1 (6 bases). The sequenced sample consisted of peripheral blood. CDR3 nucleotide sequence: TGTGCCAGCAGTGGCCAAGGGGGTGCTCCTACTAACTATGGCTACACCTTC. It yields the protein CASSGQGGAPTNYGYTF.